One sample yielded the 10 T cell receptor beta chains listed below, sequenced in a study of shared clonotypes between healthy human individuals (dated by TCRdb to about 2020). CD8 naive samples were CD45RO-negative cells positively selected for CCR7, giving a CD45RA+CCR7+ population that excluded TemRA cells. Library prep was done by the immunoSEQ multiplex PCR assay. TCRdb took over this immuneACCESS table, retaining in-frame rearrangements with V and J assigned. Such tables are incomplete; in checked studies, under half of the missing clones stem from an unresolved V gene, and the remainder is unexplained. Here the sample has around 620,000 clones; approximately 96% occur a single time. The ten largest clonotypes hold over 0.095% of the sample. Sequenced: naive CD8+ T cells sorted from blood. The cell subset or site label here, explained by the study, means: CD45RA+CCR7+. These receptor sequences come from a woman in her thirties in good health.

This chain uses TRBV10-3 with TRBJ2-5; 7 nucleotides match TRBD2. Germline loops: CDR1 ENHRY, CDR2 SYGVKD. Trimming removed 4 bases from V and 5 bases from J; junction bases left unmatched: 7. The CDR3 has 14 amino acids. The CDR3 loop is CAISVGGSGETQYF. CDR3 DNA sequence: TGTGCCATCAGTGTGGGGGGGAGCGGGGAGACCCAGTACTTC.

This chain links TRBV10-1 with TRBJ2-7; D might be TRBD2 (6 bases). This CDR3 is 16 amino acids long. Trimming took off 2 bases at V and 3 bases at J, with 17 bases between the two ends. The germline CDR1 and CDR2 sequences are WNHNN and SYGVQD (reference sequence). The CDR3 DNA reads as TGCGCCAGCAGTGAGGGGACCGTCGTCGGGAGCTACGAGCAGTACTTC. Translating it yields CASSEGTVVGSYEQYF.

The rearrangement links TRBV6-4 to TRBJ2-5; D might be TRBD2 (6 bases). Germline values: CDR1 MRHNA, CDR2 SNTAGT. CDR3 length: 15 amino acids. V lost 3 bases, J lost 1 base, and 12 bases lay in between. This CDR3 is CASSEGSGFQETQYF. The CDR3, as DNA: TGTGCCAGCAGTGAGGGTAGCGGCTTCCAAGAGACCCAGTACTTC.

The chain recombines TRBV27 with TRBJ2-3, with a possible D match to TRBD2 (6 bases). Germline lookup yields CDR1 MNHEY and CDR2 SMNVEV (reference sequence). V was cut by 5 bases and J by 6 bases, with 18 bases left in between. The CDR3 has 15 residues. The CDR3 is CASSQTGLETDTQYF. In DNA, the CDR3 is TGTGCCAGCAGTCAAACGGGACTCGAAACGGATACGCAGTATTTT.

The chain couples TRBV7-9 to TRBJ2-1; 12 bases fit TRBD2. CDR1 is SEHNR and CDR2 is FQNEAQ in the germline V gene (reference sequence). V lost 8 bases and J lost 4; bases outside the gene matches: 3. The CDR3 spans 14 residues. CDR3 sequence reads: CASDGLAGYNEQFF. The DNA of the CDR3 is TGTGCCAGCGACGGACTAGCGGGGTACAATGAGCAGTTCTTC.

The chain uses TRBV9 and TRBJ2-3; D remains ambiguous. Germline V gene data show CDR1 as SGDLS and CDR2 as YYNGEE. Between the trimmed V and J ends, which lost 3 bases and 3 bases, there was a span of 11 bases. The CDR3 covers 14 residues. This CDR3 reads CASSADKPTDTQYF. Here the CDR3 DNA reads TGTGCCAGCAGCGCTGATAAACCTACAGATACGCAGTATTTT. The complete variable domain, with remaining parts taken from reference TRBV9 and TRBJ2-3, reads DSGVTQTPKHLITATGQRVTLRCSPRSGDLSVYWYQQSLDQGLQFLIQYYNGEERAKGNILERFSAQQFPDLHSELNLSSLELGDSALYFCASSADKPTDTQYFGPGTRLTVL.

This clone was counted a single time. The genes are TRBV6-1 and TRBJ2-7, with TRBD2 as a possible D gene (6 bases). The CDR3 extends over 15 amino acids. Germline V gene sequence: CDR1 MNHNS, CDR2 SASEGT. Trimming removed 5 bases from V and 3 bases from J, with 17 bases in between. CDR3 protein: CASSSIAAEVYEQYF. The CDR3, as DNA: TGTGCCAGCAGTTCAATAGCGGCAGAGGTCTACGAGCAGTACTTC.

The V call is TRBV28, the J call TRBJ2-7; TRBD2 matches at 11 bases. V lost 6 bases, J lost 3 bases, and 4 bases stayed unmatched. CDR1 and CDR2 from the germline V gene are MDHEN and SYDVKM. The CDR3 covers 14 residues. CDR3 sequence: CASSLTSGVYEQYF. Here the CDR3 DNA reads TGTGCCAGCAGCCTGACTAGCGGGGTCTACGAGCAGTACTTC.

The rearrangement uses TRBV2 and TRBJ2-7; 11 bases agree with TRBD1. Germline CDR1 is SNHLY and CDR2 is FYNNEI. This CDR3 is 13 amino acids long. V shed 7 bases, J shed 3 bases, and the junction held 2 bases outside the gene matches. The CDR3: CASTGQGVYEQYF. The CDR3 DNA reads as TGTGCCAGCACGGGACAGGGGGTCTACGAGCAGTACTTC.

The chain couples TRBV7-9 to TRBJ2-7; D remains unclear. With 3 bases removed from V and 6 bases from J, the gap between germline ends came to 9 bases. In germline, CDR1 is SEHNR, CDR2 FQNEAQ (reference sequence). This CDR3 has 12 residues. The CDR3 DNA reads TGTGCCAGCAGCTTCTCCCCGTTCGAGCAGTACTTC. Its translation is CASSFSPFEQYF.